The text below deals with one T cell receptor beta chain. What antigen it recognizes has not been identified. No qualities accompany the bases; no much larger clone lies one base away. The sample is drawn from a study of PD-1 blockade in classical Hodgkin lymphoma (TCRdb year 2020). Some background on the complete study: Nivolumab dosing was 3 mg/kg intravenously every 2 weeks, continuing until either disease progression or unacceptable toxicity. The study used CyTOF and TCR beta sequencing to define a peripheral blood immune signature of response to PD-1 blockade in classical Hodgkin lymphoma.

General study outcomes and caveats: Trial patients achieving complete response had baseline diversity similar to newly diagnosed patients, whereas partial responders and progressors had significantly lower diversity. CD4+ but not CD8+ TCR diversity rose significantly by C4D1 (p=0.0027 vs p=0.16), most apparent in complete responders (p=0.02). Newly diagnosed patients were reported to have lower baseline TCR diversity than healthy donors, and relapsed/refractory patients were reported to have lower baseline TCR diversity still. Patients starting nivolumab less than 1 year after ASCT had lower diversity and were excluded from later analyses to avoid confounding by immune reconstitution. The study covered only a single clinical trial cohort, and the causes of the repertoire differences, possibly disease activity or prior therapy, were still not defined.

Genomic DNA was extracted with the Qiagen DNeasy kit from unsorted PBMCs and from negatively selected CD4+ and CD8+ fractions. TCR beta CDR3 regions were subjected to amplification by immunoSEQ multiplex PCR with primers that anneal to V and J segments. Amplification bias was minimized using a synthetic immune receptor repertoire, and residual bias was removed computationally after sequencing. The paper's processing steps were these. Custom Python scripts were used to quantify repertoire diversity as the Shannon entropy index. Unsorted, CD4+ and CD8+ repertoires were examined separately, except in combined analyses, for which CD4+ and CD8+ sequences were merged in silico. Clonal expansion was defined as a frequency increase of at least 2-fold after treatment compared with C1D1, and clones undetected at baseline were assigned a pseudocount of 0.5. Clones with 0 or 1 copy at C1D1 were classified as singleton clones, and clones with 2 or more copies were classified as non-singleton clones. By matching protein sequences in sorted samples from the same patient, clones expanded in unsorted samples were annotated as CD4+, CD8+ or unknown. Wilcoxon tests were applied to paired samples to test diversity changes from C1D1 to C4D1. As stored in TCRdb, this immuneACCESS dataset retains in-frame rearrangements with V and J assigned. A fraction of the clones does not appear; measured against another copy, unresolved V genes explain less than half of the discrepancy, and the remainder lacks a known reason. D and trimming were read from the DNA, whereas the V and J calls and clone size are those reported in that table. Recorded for this sample are about 85,000 clones; roughly 91% of them occurred a single time. Roughly 3% of the sample goes to the ten largest clones.

This specimen's time point label, per the study, means: cycle 2 day 1 (C2D1) of nivolumab. Every trial patient had relapsed following autologous stem cell transplantation, and prior brentuximab vedotin exposure was what differed among cohorts A, B and C. The trial cohort included some 53 patients with relapsed/refractory classical Hodgkin lymphoma, and each patient had a best overall response of complete response, partial response or progressive disease. In the multi-cohort phase II CheckMate 205 trial, trial patients received single-agent nivolumab. An independent review committee assessed best overall response by applying the 2007 International Working Group response criteria. PBMCs from the trial were collected at three points: immediately before nivolumab initiation (C1D1), and during therapy at cycle 2 day 1 and cycle 4 day 1. After peripheral blood was drawn into 8 mL Vacutainer Cell Preparation Tubes, PBMCs were isolated by centrifugation and then cryopreserved.

This specimen was peripheral blood mononuclear cells (PBMCs), taken before the second cycle of nivolumab. This sequence was found in a human donor with classical Hodgkin lymphoma.

In nucleotide form, the sequence is TGTGCCAGCAGCCCTGGACTAGTAGGGCTAGCCAAAAACATTCAGTACTTC. Its translation reads: CASSPGLVGLAKNIQYF. The chain is assembled from TRBV9 and TRBJ2-4; 7 bases in the middle match TRBD2. Based on the germline V gene, the CDR1 and CDR2 sequences are SGDLS and YYNGEE. V is pruned by 4 bases and J by 0 bases, leaving 10 bases of the junction without a gene match. CDR3 length: 17 amino acids, cysteine to phenylalanine. The kept DNA is CDR3 alone, 51 bases in frame from the first base.